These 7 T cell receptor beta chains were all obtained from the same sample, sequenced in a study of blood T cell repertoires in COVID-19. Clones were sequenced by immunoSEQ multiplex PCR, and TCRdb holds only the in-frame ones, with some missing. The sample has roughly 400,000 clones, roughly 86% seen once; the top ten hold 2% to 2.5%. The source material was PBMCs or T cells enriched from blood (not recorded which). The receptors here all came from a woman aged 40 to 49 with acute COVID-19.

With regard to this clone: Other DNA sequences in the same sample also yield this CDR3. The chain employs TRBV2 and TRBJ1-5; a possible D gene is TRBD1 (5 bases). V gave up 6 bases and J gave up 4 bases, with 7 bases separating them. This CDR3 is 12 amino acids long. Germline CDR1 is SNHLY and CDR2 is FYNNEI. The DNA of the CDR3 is TGTGCCAGCAGCACAGGTAATCAGCCCCAGCATTTT. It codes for CASSTGNQPQHF.

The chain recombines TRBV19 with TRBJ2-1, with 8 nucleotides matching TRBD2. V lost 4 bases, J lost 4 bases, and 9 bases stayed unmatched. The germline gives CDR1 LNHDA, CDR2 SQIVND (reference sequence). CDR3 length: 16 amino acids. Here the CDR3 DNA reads TGTGCCAGTAGTAAATCAAGCGGGGGCCCTTACAATGAGCAGTTCTTC. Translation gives CASSKSSGGPYNEQFF.

The CDR3 DNA sequence: TGTGCCAGTAGTATAGGGATACTAGCGGGGGGGCCGTTCGGAAATGAGCAGTTCTTC. As protein: CASSIGILAGGPFGNEQFF. This chain connects TRBV19 to TRBJ2-1; 13 positions match TRBD2. V was clipped by 1 base and J by 7 bases; unmatched bases: 13. Germline V CDR1 and CDR2: LNHDA, SQIVND (reference sequence). The CDR3 runs 19 residues.

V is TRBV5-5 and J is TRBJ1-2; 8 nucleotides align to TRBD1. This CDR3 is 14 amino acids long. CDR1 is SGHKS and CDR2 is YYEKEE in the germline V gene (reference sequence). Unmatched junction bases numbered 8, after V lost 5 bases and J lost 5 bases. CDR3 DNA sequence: TGTGCCAGCAGGCGATCAGGGGGCGGATATGGCTACACCTTC. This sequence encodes CASRRSGGGYGYTF.

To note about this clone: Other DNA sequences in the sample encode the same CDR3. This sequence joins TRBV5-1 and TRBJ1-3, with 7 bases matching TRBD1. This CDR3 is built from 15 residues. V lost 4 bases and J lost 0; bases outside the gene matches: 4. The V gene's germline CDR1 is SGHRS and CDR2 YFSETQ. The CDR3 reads CASSPDRSSGNTIYF. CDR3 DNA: TGCGCCAGCAGCCCGGACAGGAGCTCTGGAAACACCATATATTTT. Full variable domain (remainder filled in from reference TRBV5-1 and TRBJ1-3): KAGVTQTPRYLIKTRGQQVTLSCSPISGHRSVSWYQQTPGQGLQFLFEYFSETQRNKGNFPGRFSGRQFSNSRSEMNVSTLELGDSALYLCASSPDRSSGNTIYFGEGSWLTVV.

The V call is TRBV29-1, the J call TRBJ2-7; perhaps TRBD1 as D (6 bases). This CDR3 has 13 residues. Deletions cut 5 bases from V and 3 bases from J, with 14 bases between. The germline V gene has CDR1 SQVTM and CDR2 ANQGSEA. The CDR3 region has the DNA TGCAGCGTTCCATCAGGGGAGCTCTACGAGCAGTACTTC. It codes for CSVPSGELYEQYF.

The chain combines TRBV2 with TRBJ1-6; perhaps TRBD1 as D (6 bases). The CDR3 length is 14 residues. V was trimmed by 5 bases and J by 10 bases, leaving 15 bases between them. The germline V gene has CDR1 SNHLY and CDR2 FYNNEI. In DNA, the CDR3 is TGTGCCAGCAGTTTACAGGGAGCGGAATCACCCCTCCACTTT. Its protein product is CASSLQGAESPLHF.